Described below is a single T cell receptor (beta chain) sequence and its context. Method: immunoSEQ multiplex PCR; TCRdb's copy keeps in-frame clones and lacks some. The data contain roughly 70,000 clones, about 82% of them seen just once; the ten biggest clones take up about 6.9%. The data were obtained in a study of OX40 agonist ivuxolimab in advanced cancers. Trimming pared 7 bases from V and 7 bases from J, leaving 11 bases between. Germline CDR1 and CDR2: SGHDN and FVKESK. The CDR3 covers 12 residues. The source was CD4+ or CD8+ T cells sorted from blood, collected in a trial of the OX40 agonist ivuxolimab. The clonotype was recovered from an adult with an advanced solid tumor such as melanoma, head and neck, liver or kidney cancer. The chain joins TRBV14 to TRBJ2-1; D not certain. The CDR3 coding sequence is TGTGCCAGCAACCTACTGGGGAATGAGCAGTTCTTC. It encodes CASNLLGNEQFF. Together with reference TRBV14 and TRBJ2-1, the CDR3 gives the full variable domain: EAGVTQFPSHSVIEKGQTVTLRCDPISGHDNLYWYRRVMGKEIKFLLHFVKESKQDESGMPNNRFLAERTGGTYSTLKVQPAELEDSGVYFCASNLLGNEQFFGPGTRLTVL.